The present TCR beta chain was sequenced within a study of shared clonotypes between healthy human individuals (dated by TCRdb to 2018 to 2021). With respect to the entire study: A couple of women and three men aged 18 to 49 years were included in the cohort. Leukapheresis yielded between about 0.85 and 9.5 billion PBMCs per donor. Libraries were prepared and TCR repertoires were sequenced by different laboratories using diverse techniques, in order to increase sequencing depth and limit assay-specific biases. Per donor, three plates each were used for CD4 naive and CD4 memory, two for CD8 naive, and one for CD8 memory. To estimate repertoire size and how much clonotype sharing occurs between individuals, the study deeply sequenced the blood TCR repertoires of roughly 5 healthy adults. Broader findings and caveats from the paper: Naive subsets generally had larger estimated clonotype richness than memory subsets. Pairwise subsampling indicated that sequencing depth was expected to affect the degree of clonotype sharing among donors. Because the study included a small number of donors, the genetic and exposure-history diversity represented was limited. Sampling was limited to blood, and TCR repertoires in tissue likely differ from TCR repertoires in blood. Even with the large sequencing depth, rarefaction of the sorted-subset datasets indicated that sequencing was incomplete. Sharing across a few donors was observed for about 5% of naive CD4, 3.5% of naive CD8, over 2% of memory CD4, and around 0.4% of memory CD8 clonotypes. Compared with non-shared clonotypes, clonotypes shared by all four sorted-subset donors had higher generation probabilities.

Using the deep immunoSEQ assay, TCR CDR3 regions were amplified from genomic DNA by multiplex PCR. For each cell subset, the extracted genomic DNA was distributed evenly across all wells of several immunoSEQ 96-well plates, and each plate served as one replicate. For sorted subsets, about 0.2 ug genomic DNA, equal to some 28,000 T cell genomes, was loaded into each replicate PCR. The purified libraries were quantified using a Qubit 3.0 fluorometer, sized with a Bioanalyzer 2100, and then quantified again using the KAPA Library Quantification kit. Every immunoSEQ 96-well plate was sequenced on a separate single-read 150-cycle Illumina NextSeq 550 flow cell. Turning to the authors' computational methods: Because only junctional sequences without quality scores were contained in the immunoSEQ output, filtering matching that applied to full-length reads could not be performed. Sequences were annotated with PyIR, a Python wrapper for IgBLAST v1.9, using IMGT germline references to assign V/J genes and CDR3. Reads were removed for weak V/J assignments (E-value above 1e-6), missing CDR3, stop codons, out-of-frame junctions, or ambiguous translated residues. A V3J clonotype was defined by an identical inferred V gene, J gene, and CDR3 amino acid sequence. The percentage overlap between two repertoires was calculated by dividing the number of shared unique clonotypes by the size of the smaller repertoire. Three approaches were used to assess repertoire richness: RTK rarefaction, the Chao1 estimator, and Recon v2.1 estimates of unobserved clonotypes. For all TCRbeta clonotypes obtained by the gDNA method from a handful of donors, generation probabilities were computed with OLGA. Drawn from immuneACCESS, this table holds only the in-frame rearrangements with V and J called that TCRdb kept. Clones are partly lost; checked studies trace under half to an unresolved V gene and leave the rest unexplained. D and trimming were read from the DNA, whereas the V and J calls and clone size are those reported in that table. The sample records about 2.4 million clones, 93% of which are singletons. The ten top clones hold 0.35% to 0.45% of the sample.

The CDR3, cysteine through phenylalanine, is 18 amino acids long. Solely the CDR3 DNA is kept, with 54 bases framed from the first base. The germline V gene sets CDR1 to SGHTS and CDR2 to YDEGEE. V trim: 1 base; J trim: 4 bases; unmatched bases: 9. The donors were healthy, HIV-negative adults who had no recently reported acute infections or vaccinations. Only Caucasian adults living in Nashville, Tennessee, USA were represented among the donors. Magnetic negative selection was used to enrich CD4+ T cells, after which naive cells were positively selected on CD45RA and the negative fraction became the memory subset. Blood was collected by leukapheresis, and PBMCs were isolated by Ficoll-Histopaque density gradient centrifugation and then cryopreserved in liquid nitrogen vapor phase. Analytical flow cytometry was used to check the purity and quantity of every magnetically sorted T cell population. Genomic DNA was isolated from every sorted fraction and measured by UV absorbance on a Nanodrop 2000c.

In its sample, this clone was seen a few times. This receptor's antigen is unknown. No base quality values were provided; no much bigger clone lies one nucleotide off. The TCR comes from a young man in good health. Some clones in this sample may be carry-over from other donors' samples. Sequences were obtained from naive CD4+ T cells from PBMCs. The cell subset or site label here, explained by the study, means: CD45RA+ positively selected. The rearranged segments are TRBV5-8 and TRBJ2-2, and 11 bases in between align with TRBD2. The DNA is TGTGCCAGCAGCTTGCGACTAGCGGGGACCTTGGGCACCGGGGAGCTGTTTTTT. Its amino acids are CASSLRLAGTLGTGELFF.